Listed here is a single T cell receptor (beta chain). The record originates from a study of kidney transplant recipient with SARS-CoV-2 infection. A single record per CDR3 protein comes from TCRdb applying MiXCR to the reads. The sample includes fewer than 250,000 distinct CDR3 sequences, 29% seen only once; the top ten take almost 7.5%. The CDR3 is made up of 17 amino acids. Germline V CDR1 and CDR2: MNHNS, SASEGT. V lost 5 bases and J 4 bases, leaving 23 bases between the germline ends. This specimen was a blood sample, taken at baseline and between days 110 and 120 from a kidney transplant recipient. The chain combines TRBV6-1 with TRBJ1-2; D ambiguous. The sequence was collected from a male patient between 25 and 40 years old who had COVID-19 and was a kidney transplant recipient. Some T cells may arise from the graft donor. The CDR3 region has the DNA TGTGCCAGCAGTAAACTGAACTCTGTGCGAAAGGCCTATGGCTACACCTTC. The encoded protein is CASSKLNSVRKAYGYTF.